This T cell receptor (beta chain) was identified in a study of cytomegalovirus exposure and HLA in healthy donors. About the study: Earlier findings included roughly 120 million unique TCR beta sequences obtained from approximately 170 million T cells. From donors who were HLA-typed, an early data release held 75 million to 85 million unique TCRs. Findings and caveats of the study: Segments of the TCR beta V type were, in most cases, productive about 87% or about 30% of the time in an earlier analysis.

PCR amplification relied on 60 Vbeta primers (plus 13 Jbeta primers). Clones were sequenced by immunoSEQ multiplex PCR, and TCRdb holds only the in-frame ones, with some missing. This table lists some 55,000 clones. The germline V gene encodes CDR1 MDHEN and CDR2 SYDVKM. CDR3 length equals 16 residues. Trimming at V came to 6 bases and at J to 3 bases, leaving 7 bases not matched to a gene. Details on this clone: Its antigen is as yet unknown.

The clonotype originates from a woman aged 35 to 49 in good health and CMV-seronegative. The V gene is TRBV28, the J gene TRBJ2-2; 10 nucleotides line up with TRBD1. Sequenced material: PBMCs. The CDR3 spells CASSSDRGRDTGELFF. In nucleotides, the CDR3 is TGTGCCAGCAGCTCCGACAGGGGGCGGGACACCGGGGAGCTGTTTTTT.